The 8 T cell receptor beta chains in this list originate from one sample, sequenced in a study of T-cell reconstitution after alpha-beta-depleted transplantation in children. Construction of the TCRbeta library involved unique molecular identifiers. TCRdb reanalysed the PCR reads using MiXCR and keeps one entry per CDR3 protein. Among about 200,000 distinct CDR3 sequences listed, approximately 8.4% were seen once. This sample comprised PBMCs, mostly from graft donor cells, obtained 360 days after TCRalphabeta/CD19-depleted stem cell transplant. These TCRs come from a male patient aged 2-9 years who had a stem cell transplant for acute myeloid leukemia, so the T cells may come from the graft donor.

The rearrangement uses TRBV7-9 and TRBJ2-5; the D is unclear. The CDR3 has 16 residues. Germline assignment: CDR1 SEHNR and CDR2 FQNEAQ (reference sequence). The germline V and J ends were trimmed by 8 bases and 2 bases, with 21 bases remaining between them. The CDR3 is CASRTARSASQETQYF. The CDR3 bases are TGTGCCAGCCGCACTGCCCGGTCGGCATCACAAGAGACCCAGTACTTC.

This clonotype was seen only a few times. CDR3: CASSTDRGDYGYTF. The CDR3 DNA reads as TGTGCCAGTAGTACGGACAGGGGGGACTATGGCTACACCTTC. The gene calls are TRBV19 and TRBJ1-2; 10 bases match TRBD1. The CDR3 consists of 14 residues. Per germline, CDR1 LNHDA and CDR2 SQIVND (reference sequence). With V trimmed by 4 bases and J by 3 bases, 2 bases remained unmatched. The full variable domain, its missing parts supplied by reference TRBV19 and TRBJ1-2, is DGGITQSPKYLFRKEGQNVTLSCEQNLNHDAMYWYRQDPGQGLRLIYYSQIVNDFQKGDIAEGYSVSREKKESFPLTVTSAQKNPTAFYLCASSTDRGDYGYTFGSGTRLTVV.

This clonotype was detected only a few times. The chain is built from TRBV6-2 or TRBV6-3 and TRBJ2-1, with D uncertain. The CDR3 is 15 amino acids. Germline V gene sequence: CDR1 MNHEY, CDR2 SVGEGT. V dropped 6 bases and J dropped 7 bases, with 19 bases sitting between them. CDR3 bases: TGTGCCAGCAGCCATAACCATAATCTCGGGAATGAGCAGTTCTTC. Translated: CASSHNHNLGNEQFF.

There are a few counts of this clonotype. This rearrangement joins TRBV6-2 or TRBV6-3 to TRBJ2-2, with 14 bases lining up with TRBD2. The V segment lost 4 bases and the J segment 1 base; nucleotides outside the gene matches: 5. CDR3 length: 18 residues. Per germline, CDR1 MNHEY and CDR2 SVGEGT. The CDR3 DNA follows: TGTGCCAGCAGTTTCAGGACTAGCGGGAGGCGGAACACCGGGGAGCTGTTTTTT. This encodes CASSFRTSGRRNTGELFF.

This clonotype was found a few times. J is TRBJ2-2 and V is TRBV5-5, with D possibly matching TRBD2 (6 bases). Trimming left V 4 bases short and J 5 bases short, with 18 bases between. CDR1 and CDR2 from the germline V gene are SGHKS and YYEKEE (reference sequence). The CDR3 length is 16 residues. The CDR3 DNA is TGTGCCAGCAGCATCCCTCTAGCGACGAGTACCGGGGAGCTGTTTTTT. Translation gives CASSIPLATSTGELFF.

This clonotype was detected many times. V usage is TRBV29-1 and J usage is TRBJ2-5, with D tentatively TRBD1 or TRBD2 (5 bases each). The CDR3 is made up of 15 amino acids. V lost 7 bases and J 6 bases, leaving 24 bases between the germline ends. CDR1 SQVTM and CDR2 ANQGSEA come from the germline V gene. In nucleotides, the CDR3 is TGCAGCGCCGAGGGCCAGGGTGGCTGGGTAAAGACCCAGTACTTC. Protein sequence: CSAEGQGGWVKTQYF.

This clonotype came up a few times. CDR3 amino acids: CSGAGGQETQYF. CDR3 nucleotides: TGCAGCGGTGCCGGGGGACAAGAGACCCAGTACTTC. This chain uses TRBV29-1 with TRBJ2-5; maybe TRBD2 (6 bases). The CDR3 has 12 amino acids. Germline V gene lookup returns CDR1 SQVTM and CDR2 ANQGSEA. Trimming pared 7 bases from V and 2 bases from J, leaving 11 bases between.

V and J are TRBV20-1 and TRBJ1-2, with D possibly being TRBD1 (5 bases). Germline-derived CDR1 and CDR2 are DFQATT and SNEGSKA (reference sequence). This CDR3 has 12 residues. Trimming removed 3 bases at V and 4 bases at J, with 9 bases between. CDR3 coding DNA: TGCAGTGCTAGCTCCAGGGCCTATGGCTACACCTTC. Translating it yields CSASSRAYGYTF.